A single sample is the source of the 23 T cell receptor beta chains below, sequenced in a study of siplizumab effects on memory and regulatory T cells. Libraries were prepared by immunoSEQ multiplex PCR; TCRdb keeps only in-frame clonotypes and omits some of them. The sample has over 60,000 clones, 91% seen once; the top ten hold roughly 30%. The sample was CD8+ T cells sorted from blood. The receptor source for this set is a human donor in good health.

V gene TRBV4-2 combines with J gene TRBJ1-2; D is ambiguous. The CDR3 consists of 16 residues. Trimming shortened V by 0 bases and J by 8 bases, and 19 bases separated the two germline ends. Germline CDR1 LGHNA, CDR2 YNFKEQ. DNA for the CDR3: TGTGCCAGCAGCCAAGATTATTTAGGCGGACCTCCGGGCTACACCTTC. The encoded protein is CASSQDYLGGPPGYTF.

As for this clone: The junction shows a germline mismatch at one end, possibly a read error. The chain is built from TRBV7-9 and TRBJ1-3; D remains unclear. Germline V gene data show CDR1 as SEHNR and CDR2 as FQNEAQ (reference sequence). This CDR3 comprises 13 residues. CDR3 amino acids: CASSPNLIVGFPF. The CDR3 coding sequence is TGTGCCAGCAGCCCAAATTTAATCGTCGGCTTTCCTTTT.

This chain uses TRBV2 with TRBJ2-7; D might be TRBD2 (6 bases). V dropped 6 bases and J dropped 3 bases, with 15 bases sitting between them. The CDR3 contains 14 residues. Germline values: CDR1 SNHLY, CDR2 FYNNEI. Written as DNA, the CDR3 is TGTGCCAGCAGGGGGCGGGGTGGGATCTACGAGCAGTACTTC. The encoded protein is CASRGRGGIYEQYF.

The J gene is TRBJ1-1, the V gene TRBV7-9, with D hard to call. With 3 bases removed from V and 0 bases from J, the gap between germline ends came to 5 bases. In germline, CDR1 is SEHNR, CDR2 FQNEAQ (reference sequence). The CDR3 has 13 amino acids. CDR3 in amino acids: CASSFPLNTEAFF. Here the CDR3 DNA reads TGTGCCAGCAGCTTCCCGCTGAACACTGAAGCTTTCTTT.

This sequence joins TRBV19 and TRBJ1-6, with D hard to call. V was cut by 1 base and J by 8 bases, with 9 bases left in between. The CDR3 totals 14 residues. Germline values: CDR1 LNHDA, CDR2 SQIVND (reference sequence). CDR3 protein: CASSIAQNHSPLHF. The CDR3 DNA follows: TGTGCCAGTAGTATAGCTCAGAACCATTCACCCCTCCACTTT.

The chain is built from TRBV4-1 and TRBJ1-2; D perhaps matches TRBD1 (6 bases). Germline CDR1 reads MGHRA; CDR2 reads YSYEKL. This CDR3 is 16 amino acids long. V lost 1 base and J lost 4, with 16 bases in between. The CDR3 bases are TGCGCCAGCAGCCAAGGGCCGGGGGCCCAGAGCTATGGCTACACCTTC. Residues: CASSQGPGAQSYGYTF.

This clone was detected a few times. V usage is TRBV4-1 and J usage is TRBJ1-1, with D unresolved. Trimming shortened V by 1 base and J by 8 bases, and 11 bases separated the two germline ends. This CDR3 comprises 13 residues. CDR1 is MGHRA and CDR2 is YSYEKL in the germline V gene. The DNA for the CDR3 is TGCGCCAGCAGCCAAGGGACCAGATCCGAAGCTTTCTTT. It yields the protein CASSQGTRSEAFF.

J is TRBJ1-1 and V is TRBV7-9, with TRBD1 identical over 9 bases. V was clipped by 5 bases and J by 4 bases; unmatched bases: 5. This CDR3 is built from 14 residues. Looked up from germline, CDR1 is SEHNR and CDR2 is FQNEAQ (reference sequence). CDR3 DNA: TGTGCCAGCAGCCTAGGACAGGGGCTCACTGAAGCTTTCTTT. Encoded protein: CASSLGQGLTEAFF.

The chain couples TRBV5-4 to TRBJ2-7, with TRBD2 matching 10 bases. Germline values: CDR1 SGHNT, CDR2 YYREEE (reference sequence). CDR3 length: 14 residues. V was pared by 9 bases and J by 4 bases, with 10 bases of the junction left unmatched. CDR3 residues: CATQGGLAAYEQYF. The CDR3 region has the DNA TGTGCCACCCAAGGAGGACTAGCGGCTTACGAGCAGTACTTC.

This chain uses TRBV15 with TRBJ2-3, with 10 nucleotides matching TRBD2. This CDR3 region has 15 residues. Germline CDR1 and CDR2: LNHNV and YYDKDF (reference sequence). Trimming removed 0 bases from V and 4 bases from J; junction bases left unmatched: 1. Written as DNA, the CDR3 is TGTGCCACCAGCAGAGAAGCGGGAGGGCCAGATACGCAGTATTTT. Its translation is CATSREAGGPDTQYF.

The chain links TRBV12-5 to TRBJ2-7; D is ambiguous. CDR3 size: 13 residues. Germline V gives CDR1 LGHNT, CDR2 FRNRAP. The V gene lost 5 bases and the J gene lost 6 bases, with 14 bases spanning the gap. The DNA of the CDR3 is TGTGCTAGTGGTCAGCAGATCGGGTTCGAGCAGTACTTC. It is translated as CASGQQIGFEQYF.

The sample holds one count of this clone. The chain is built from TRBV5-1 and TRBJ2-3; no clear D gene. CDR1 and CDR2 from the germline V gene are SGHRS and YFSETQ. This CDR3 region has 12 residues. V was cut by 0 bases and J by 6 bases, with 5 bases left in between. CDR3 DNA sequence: TGCGCCAGCAGCTTGGCCCGCGATACGCAGTATTTT. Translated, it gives CASSLARDTQYF. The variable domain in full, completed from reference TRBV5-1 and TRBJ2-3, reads KAGVTQTPRYLIKTRGQQVTLSCSPISGHRSVSWYQQTPGQGLQFLFEYFSETQRNKGNFPGRFSGRQFSNSRSEMNVSTLELGDSALYLCASSLARDTQYFGPGTRLTVL.

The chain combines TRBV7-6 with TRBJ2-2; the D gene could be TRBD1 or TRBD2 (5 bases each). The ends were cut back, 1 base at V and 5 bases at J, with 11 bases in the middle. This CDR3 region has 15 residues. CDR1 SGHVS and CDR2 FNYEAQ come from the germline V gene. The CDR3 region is CASSLEVEGTGELFF. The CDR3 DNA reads TGTGCCAGCAGCTTAGAGGTTGAGGGGACCGGGGAGCTGTTTTTT.

CDR3 nucleotides: TGCGCCAGCAGTGAACGACTATCTTACGAGCAGTACTTC. Its protein product is CASSERLSYEQYF. The chain recombines TRBV10-2 with TRBJ2-7; possible D gene TRBD2, 5 bases. Germline V CDR1 and CDR2: WSHSY, SAAADI. Trimming pared 3 bases from V and 4 bases from J, leaving 10 bases between. This CDR3 spans 13 amino acids.

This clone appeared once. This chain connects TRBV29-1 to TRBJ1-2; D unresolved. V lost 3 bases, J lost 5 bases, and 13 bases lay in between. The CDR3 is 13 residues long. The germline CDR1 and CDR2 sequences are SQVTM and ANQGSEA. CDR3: CSVEEARKYGYTF. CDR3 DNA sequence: TGCAGCGTTGAGGAGGCCAGGAAGTATGGCTACACCTTC.

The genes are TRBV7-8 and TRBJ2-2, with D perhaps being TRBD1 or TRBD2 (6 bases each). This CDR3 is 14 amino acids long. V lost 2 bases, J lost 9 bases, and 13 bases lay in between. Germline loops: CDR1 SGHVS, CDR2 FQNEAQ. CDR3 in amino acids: CASSLSGGLRELFF. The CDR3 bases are TGTGCCAGCAGCTTATCTGGGGGGCTAAGGGAGCTGTTTTTT. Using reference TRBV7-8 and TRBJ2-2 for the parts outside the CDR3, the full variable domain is GAGVSQSPRYKVAKRGQDVALRCDPISGHVSLFWYQQALGQGPEFLTYFQNEAQLDKSGLPSDRFFAERPEGSVSTLKIQRTQQEDSAVYLCASSLSGGLRELFFGEGSRLTVL.

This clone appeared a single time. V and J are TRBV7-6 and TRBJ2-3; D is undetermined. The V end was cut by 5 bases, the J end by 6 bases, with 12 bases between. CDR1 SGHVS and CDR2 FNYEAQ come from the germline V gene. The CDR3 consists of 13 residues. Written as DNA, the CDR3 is TGTGCCAGCAGCCCAGACTTTATGGATACGCAGTATTTT. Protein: CASSPDFMDTQYF. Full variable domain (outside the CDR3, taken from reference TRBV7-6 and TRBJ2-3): GAGVSQSPRYKVTKRGQDVALRCDPISGHVSLYWYRQALGQGPEFLTYFNYEAQQDKSGLPNDRFSAERPEGSISTLTIQRTEQRDSAMYRCASSPDFMDTQYFGPGTRLTVL.

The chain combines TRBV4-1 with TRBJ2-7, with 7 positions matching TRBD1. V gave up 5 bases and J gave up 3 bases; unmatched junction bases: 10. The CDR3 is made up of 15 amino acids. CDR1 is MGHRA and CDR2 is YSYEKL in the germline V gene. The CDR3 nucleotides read TGCGCCAGCAGCGAGGTATTGGGACAGAGCTACGAGCAGTACTTC. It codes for CASSEVLGQSYEQYF.

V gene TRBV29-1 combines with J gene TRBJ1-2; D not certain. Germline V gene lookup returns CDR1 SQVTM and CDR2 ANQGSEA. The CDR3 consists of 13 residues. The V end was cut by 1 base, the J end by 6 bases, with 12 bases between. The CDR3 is CSVEGAGLDGYTF. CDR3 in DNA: TGCAGCGTTGAAGGAGCGGGGTTAGATGGCTACACCTTC.

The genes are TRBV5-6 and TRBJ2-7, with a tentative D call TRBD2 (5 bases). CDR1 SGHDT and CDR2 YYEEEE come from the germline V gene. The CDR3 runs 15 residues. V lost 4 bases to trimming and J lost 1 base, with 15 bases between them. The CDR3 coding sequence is TGTGCCAGCAGCCCGGGGATGGGTTTGTCCTACGAGCAGTACTTC. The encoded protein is CASSPGMGLSYEQYF.

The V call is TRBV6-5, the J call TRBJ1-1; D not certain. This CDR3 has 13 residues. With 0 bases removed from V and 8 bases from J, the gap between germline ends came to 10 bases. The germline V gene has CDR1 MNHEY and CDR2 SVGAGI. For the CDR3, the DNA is TGTGCCAGCAGTTACTCGATGAGTACCGAAGCTTTCTTT. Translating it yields CASSYSMSTEAFF.

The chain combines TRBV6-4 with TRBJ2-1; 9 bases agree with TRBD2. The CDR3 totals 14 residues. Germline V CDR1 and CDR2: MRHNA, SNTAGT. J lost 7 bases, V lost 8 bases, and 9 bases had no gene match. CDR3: CASSIAGVGNEQFF. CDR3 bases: TGTGCCAGCTCCATAGCGGGGGTGGGGAATGAGCAGTTCTTC.

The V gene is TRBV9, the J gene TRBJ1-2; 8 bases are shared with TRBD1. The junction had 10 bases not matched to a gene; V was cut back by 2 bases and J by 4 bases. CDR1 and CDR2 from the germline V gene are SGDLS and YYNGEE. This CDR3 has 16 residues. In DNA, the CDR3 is TGTGCCAGCAGCGTGTCCCTTGGACAGGGTATCTATGGCTACACCTTC. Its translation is CASSVSLGQGIYGYTF.